This is a list of T cell receptor beta chains from one sample in a study of PD-L1 blockade in urothelial cancer. Data came from immunoSEQ multiplex PCR; TCRdb stores just in-frame clones and leaves some out. The sample lists some 80,000 clones; roughly nine tenths were seen once. Sample: PBMCs, taken around atezolizumab (anti-PD-L1) treatment. These receptors originate from a woman aged 70-85 years with urothelial cancer. CDR3s include the opening cysteine and the closing phenylalanine or tryptophan. Fields, in order: J gene, D gene, clone size, V gene, CDR3 DNA, CDR3 protein. A D gene is named only where the DNA matches it firmly. Some rows have no size entry. The others give once, few or many, or a class for an expanded clone.

>TRBJ1-3|-|-|TRBV9
TGTGCCAGCAGCCTTACAGGGAGCTCTGGAAACACCATATATTTT
CASSLTGSSGNTIYF
>TRBJ2-1|TRBD2|-|TRBV6-1
TGTGCCAGCAGCGTAGCGGGAGGGTACAATGAGCAGTTCTTC
CASSVAGGYNEQFF
>TRBJ2-7|-|-|TRBV27
TGTGCCAGCGCCCCCCTGGGGGGGCCCCGCCACGAGCAGTACTTC
CASAPLGGPRHEQYF
>TRBJ2-7|-|-|TRBV11-2
TGTGCCAGCAGCTCTCTAGACAGAATATACTACGAGCAGTACTTC
CASSSLDRIYYEQYF
>TRBJ1-2|TRBD1|-|TRBV18
TGTGCCAGCTCACCACGGGGGACAGGGGGCGATGGCTACACCTTC
CASSPRGTGGDGYTF
>TRBJ2-3|TRBD2|once|TRBV7-2
TGTGCCAGCAGCTTGGCGGGGGGAGATACGCAGTATTTT
CASSLAGGDTQYF
>TRBJ2-6|-|-|TRBV4-1
TGCGCCAGCAGCCAAGATCCGTTCTCTGGGGCCAACGTCCTGACTTTC
CASSQDPFSGANVLTF
>TRBJ2-3|TRBD2|-|TRBV7-3
TGTGCCAGCAGCTTACAAGCGGGAGCGGGAGATACGCAGTATTTT
CASSLQAGAGDTQYF
>TRBJ1-3|-|-|TRBV4-2
TGTGCCAGCAGCGAGACAGCAATCAGAAACACCATATATTTT
CASSETAIRNTIYF
>TRBJ2-3|TRBD2|-|TRBV30
TGTGCCTGGAGTGTAAAAAGGACTAGCGGGTTCCCAGATACGCAGTATTTT
CAWSVKRTSGFPDTQYF
>TRBJ1-1|-|-|TRBV6-4
TGTGCCAGTGCAGCAGGGATGAACACTGAAGCTTTCTTT
CASAAGMNTEAFF
>TRBJ2-1|-|-|TRBV29-1
TGCAGCGTTGTAGTGAATGAGCAGTTCTTC
CSVVVNEQFF
>TRBJ2-5|TRBD1|-|TRBV19
TGTGCCAGTAGTAGGGGACAGTCCCCAGAGACCCAGTACTTC
CASSRGQSPETQYF
>TRBJ2-7|-|-|TRBV11-2
TGTGCCAGCAGCTTAGATCTTTCGGGAACCTACGAGCAGTACTTC
CASSLDLSGTYEQYF
>TRBJ2-2|-|-|TRBV4-1
TGCGCCAGCAGCCAAGTCCCAGGGCGGCTAGCGACGAACACCGGGGAGCTGTTTTTT
CASSQVPGRLATNTGELFF
>TRBJ2-5|TRBD1|-|TRBV6-6
TGTGCCAGCACCGACAGGGGTACCCAGTACTTC
CASTDRGTQYF
>TRBJ2-2|-|-|TRBV15
TGTGCCACCAGCAGAGGGACTGCGAACACCGGGGAGCTGTTTTTT
CATSRGTANTGELFF
>TRBJ1-5|-|once|TRBV19
TGTGCCAGTAGTATCGTGGGCGGGGGGAGTCAGCCCCAGCATTTT
CASSIVGGGSQPQHF
>TRBJ2-7|-|-|TRBV13
TGTGCCAGCAGCTTAGGGACTAACTCCTACGAGCAGTACTTC
CASSLGTNSYEQYF
>TRBJ2-7|-|-|TRBV4-3
TGCGCCAGCAGCCCGCAAACGGGAAGTTTCTACGAGCAGTACTTC
CASSPQTGSFYEQYF
>TRBJ1-1|-|-|TRBV28
TGTGCCAGCAGGGGCGACGGCAACACTGAAGCTTTCTTT
CASRGDGNTEAFF
>TRBJ1-5|-|-|TRBV28
TGTGCCAGCAGTGTGGGCAGCCTCAATCAGCCCCAGCATTTT
CASSVGSLNQPQHF
>TRBJ2-1|TRBD1|-|TRBV6-5
TGTGCCAGCAGTTACCCGGGACAGGGGGCGCGCAAGCAGTTCTTC
CASSYPGQGARKQFF
>TRBJ1-3|TRBD1|-|TRBV5-1
TGCGCCAGCAGTCCCGGGACAGTCGGAAACACCATATATTTT
CASSPGTVGNTIYF
>TRBJ1-2|TRBD1|-|TRBV5-6
TGTGCCAGCAGCTTGGTAGGGCCACAGGGGGCCAACTATGGCTACACCTTC
CASSLVGPQGANYGYTF
>TRBJ1-1|-|-|TRBV19
TGTGCCAGTACCCCTGGGCCAGGGATCATGAACACTGAAGCTTTCTTT
CASTPGPGIMNTEAFF
>TRBJ1-2|TRBD1|-|TRBV7-2
TGTGCCAGCAGCTGGACAGGGTTGGGCTATGGCTACACCTTC
CASSWTGLGYGYTF
>TRBJ2-7|-|-|TRBV28
TGTGCCAGCAGTTTAATTACAGGGAGCTCCTACGAGCAGTACTTC
CASSLITGSSYEQYF
>TRBJ1-4|-|-|TRBV9
TGTGCCAGCAGCCCTTACGACAGGAGAGGTGAAAAACTGTTTTTT
CASSPYDRRGEKLFF
>TRBJ2-7|TRBD2|-|TRBV4-1
TGCGCCAGCAGCCAAGGTGAACTAGCGGGAGACGAGCAGTACTTC
CASSQGELAGDEQYF
>TRBJ2-1|TRBD1|-|TRBV30
TGTGCCTGGAGATTTGGACAGGCCTACAATGAGCAGTTCTTC
CAWRFGQAYNEQFF
>TRBJ2-7|TRBD2|-|TRBV28
TGTGCCAGCATCTCTAGCGGGAGAGAGGCCGAGCAGTACTTC
CASISSGREAEQYF
>TRBJ1-1|TRBD1|-|TRBV5-1
TGCGCCAGCAGCCCGGGACAGGGGGTTGACACTGAAGCTTTCTTT
CASSPGQGVDTEAFF
>TRBJ2-5|TRBD1|-|TRBV4-1
TGCGCCAGCAGCCAAGACCCCTGGACAGGACAAGAGACCCAGTACTTC
CASSQDPWTGQETQYF
>TRBJ2-3|TRBD2|-|TRBV11-2
TGTGCCAGCAGCAATGGACTAGCGGGGGGAAACACAGATACGCAGTATTTT
CASSNGLAGGNTDTQYF
>TRBJ2-3|TRBD2|-|TRBV5-6
TGTGCCAGCAGCTTGGGGACTAGCGGGGGTCCCAATACGCAGTATTTT
CASSLGTSGGPNTQYF